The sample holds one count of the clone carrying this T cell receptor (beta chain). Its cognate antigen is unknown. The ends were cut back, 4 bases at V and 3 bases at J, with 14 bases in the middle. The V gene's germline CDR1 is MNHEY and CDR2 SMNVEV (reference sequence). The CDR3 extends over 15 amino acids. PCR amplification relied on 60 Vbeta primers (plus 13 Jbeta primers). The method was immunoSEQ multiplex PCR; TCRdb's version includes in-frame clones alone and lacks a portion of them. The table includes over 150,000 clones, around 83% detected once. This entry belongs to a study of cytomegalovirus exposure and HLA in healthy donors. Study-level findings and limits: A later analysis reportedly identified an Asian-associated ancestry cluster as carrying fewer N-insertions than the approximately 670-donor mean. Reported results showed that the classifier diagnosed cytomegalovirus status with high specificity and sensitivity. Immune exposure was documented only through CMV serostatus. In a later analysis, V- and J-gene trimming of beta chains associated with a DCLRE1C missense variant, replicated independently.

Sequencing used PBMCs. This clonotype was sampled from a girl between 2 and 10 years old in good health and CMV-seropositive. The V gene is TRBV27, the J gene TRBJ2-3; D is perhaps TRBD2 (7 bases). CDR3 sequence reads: CASSSPGRGTDTQYF. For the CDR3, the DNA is TGTGCCAGCAGTTCGCCAGGGAGGGGGACAGATACGCAGTATTTT.